Included here is one T cell receptor (beta chain) sequence, with context. Its antigen remains undetermined. One base away there is no much larger clone; base qualities are not given. The CDR3 runs 16 residues from the cysteine to the phenylalanine. The read is trimmed to its CDR3 DNA, 48 bases read in frame from base 1. The germline V gene (reference sequence) provides CDR1 SEHNR and CDR2 FQNEAQ. At the junction V is shortened by 0 bases and J by 7 bases; bases outside the gene matches: 9. CD8 naive samples consisted of CD45RO-negative cells that were positively selected for CCR7, yielding a CD45RA+CCR7+ population without TemRA cells. Donors were healthy HIV-negative adults with no recently reported acute infections or vaccinations. All donors were Caucasian adults living in Nashville, Tennessee, USA. Blood was collected by leukapheresis, and PBMCs were isolated by Ficoll-Histopaque density gradient centrifugation and then cryopreserved in liquid nitrogen vapor phase. Purity and quantity of every magnetically sorted T cell population were checked by analytical flow cytometry. Genomic DNA was isolated from every sorted fraction and measured by UV absorbance on a Nanodrop 2000c.

This specimen belongs to a study of shared clonotypes between healthy human individuals (dated by TCRdb to 2018 to 2021). With regard to the full study: The cohort included three men and a couple of women between 18 and 49 years of age. The study deeply sequenced blood TCR repertoires of about 5 healthy adults to estimate repertoire size and the extent of clonotype sharing between individuals. Each donor's leukapheresis produced roughly between roughly 0.85 and 9.5 billion PBMCs. Per donor, three plates each were used for CD4 naive and CD4 memory, two for CD8 naive, and one for CD8 memory. Libraries were prepared and TCR repertoires were sequenced by different laboratories using diverse techniques, in order to increase sequencing depth and limit assay-specific biases. Points the paper makes about the study in general: Estimated clonotype richness was generally larger for naive than for memory subsets. Rarefaction of sorted-subset datasets indicated incomplete sequencing despite the large sequencing depth. Higher generation probabilities were observed for clonotypes shared by all four sorted-subset donors than for non-shared clonotypes. Because the study included only a small number of donors, the genetic and exposure-history diversity represented was limited. When a handful of donors were compared, the shared fraction of clonotypes was around 5.1% for naive CD4, 3% to 4% for naive CD8, about 2.5% for memory CD4, and 0.35% to 0.4% for memory CD8. Sampling was limited to blood, and TCR repertoires in tissue likely differ from TCR repertoires in blood. Pairwise subsampling indicated that sequencing depth was expected to affect the degree of clonotype sharing among donors.

TCR CDR3 regions were amplified from genomic DNA by multiplex PCR using the deep immunoSEQ assay. Extracted genomic DNA from each cell subset was distributed evenly across all wells of several immunoSEQ 96-well plates, and each plate was treated as a replicate. For sorted subsets, approximately 0.2 ug of genomic DNA, equivalent to roughly 30,000 T cell genomes, went into each replicate PCR. Purified libraries were measured with a Qubit 3.0 fluorometer, size-checked on a Bioanalyzer 2100, and measured again with the KAPA Library Quantification kit. Each immunoSEQ 96-well plate was sequenced on its own single-read 150-cycle Illumina NextSeq 550 flow cell. The paper's data handling went like this. Because the immunoSEQ output included only junctional sequences and no quality scores, the filtering could not be the same as the filtering used for full-length reads. To assign V/J genes and CDR3, sequences were annotated using PyIR, a Python wrapper for IgBLAST v1.9, with IMGT germline references. Reads were removed for weak V/J assignments (E-value above 1e-6), missing CDR3, stop codons, out-of-frame junctions, or ambiguous translated residues. V3J clonotypes were defined as sequences sharing the same inferred V gene, J gene, and CDR3 amino acid sequence. Percentage overlap between repertoires was computed as shared unique clonotypes divided by the size of the smaller repertoire. Repertoire richness was assessed with RTK rarefaction, the Chao1 estimator, and Recon v2.1 estimates of unobserved clonotypes. OLGA was used to compute generation probabilities for all TCRbeta clonotypes that the gDNA method yielded from a few donors. TCRdb obtained this table from immuneACCESS and retained in-frame rearrangements with V and J assigned. These tables miss some clones; where compared with another copy, unresolved V genes account for less than half of the shortfall, and the remainder is unexplained. That table supplies the V and J calls and clone size; D and trimming were determined from the DNA. This sample is represented by under 1 million clones; 80% to 95% of them were singletons. The top ten clones comprise more than 20% of the sample.

Rearrangement joined TRBV7-9 to TRBJ1-1, with 9 bases aligning to TRBD1. The clonotype originates from a man between 25 and 39 years old in good health. Sequenced input: naive CD8+ T cells sorted from blood. Per the publication, the cell subset or site label means: CD45RA+CCR7+. The CDR3 protein: CASSLARNRGLGEAFF. The nucleotide sequence reads as follows: TGTGCCAGCAGCTTAGCGCGTAACAGGGGGCTGGGTGAAGCTTTCTTT.